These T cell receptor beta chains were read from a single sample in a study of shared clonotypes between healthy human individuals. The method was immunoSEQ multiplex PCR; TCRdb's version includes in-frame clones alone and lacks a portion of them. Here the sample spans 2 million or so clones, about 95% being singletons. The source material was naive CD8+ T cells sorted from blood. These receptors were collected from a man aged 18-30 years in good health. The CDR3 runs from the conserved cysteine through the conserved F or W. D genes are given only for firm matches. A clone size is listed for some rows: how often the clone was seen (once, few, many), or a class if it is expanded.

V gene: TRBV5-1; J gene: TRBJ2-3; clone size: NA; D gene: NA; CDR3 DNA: TGCGCCAGCAGCTTGGGGACAGGCACAGATACGCAGTATTTT; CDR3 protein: CASSLGTGTDTQYF
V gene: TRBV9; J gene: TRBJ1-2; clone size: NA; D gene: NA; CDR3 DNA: TGTGCCAGCAGCGTAGTTGGGGGGGACAACCCGGTCGTTAACTATGGCTACACCTTC; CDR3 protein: CASSVVGGDNPVVNYGYTF
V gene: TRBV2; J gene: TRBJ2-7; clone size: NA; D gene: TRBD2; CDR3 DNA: TGTGCCAGCAGTTCCGGGACTAGCTCTTACGAGCAGTACTTC; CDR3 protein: CASSSGTSSYEQYF
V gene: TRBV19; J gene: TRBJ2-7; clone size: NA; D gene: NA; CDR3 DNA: TGTGCCAGTAGTATAAGGCAGGAATCCTACGAGCAGTACTTC; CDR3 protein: CASSIRQESYEQYF
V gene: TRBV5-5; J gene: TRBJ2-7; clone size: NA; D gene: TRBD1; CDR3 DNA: TGTGCCAGCAGCCCCGGACAGGGGGGACACTACGAGCAGTACTTC; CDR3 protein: CASSPGQGGHYEQYF
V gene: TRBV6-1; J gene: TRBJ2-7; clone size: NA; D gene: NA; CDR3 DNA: TGTGCCAGCGGGCAGGGGATCGAGCAGTACTTC; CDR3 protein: CASGQGIEQYF
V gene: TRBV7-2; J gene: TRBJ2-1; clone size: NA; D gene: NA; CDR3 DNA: TGTGCCAGCAGCCCCTCAGAAGGGGACAATGAGCAGTTCTTC; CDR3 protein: CASSPSEGDNEQFF
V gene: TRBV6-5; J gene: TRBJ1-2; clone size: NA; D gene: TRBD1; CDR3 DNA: TGTGCCAGCAGTTACTGGGACAGAGCTAACTATGGCTACACCTTC; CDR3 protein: CASSYWDRANYGYTF
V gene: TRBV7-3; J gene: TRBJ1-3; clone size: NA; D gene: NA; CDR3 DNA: TGTGCCAGCGGGGACGGGACGTCCTCTGGAAACACCATATATTTT; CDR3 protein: CASGDGTSSGNTIYF
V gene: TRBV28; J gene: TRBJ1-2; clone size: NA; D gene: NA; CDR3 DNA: TGTGCCAGCAGTCCCAAACATCCACAGGTTTTCCCCTACACCTTC; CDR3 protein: CASSPKHPQVFPYTF
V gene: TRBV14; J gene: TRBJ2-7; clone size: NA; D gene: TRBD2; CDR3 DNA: TGTGCCAGCAGCCAAGGTTTAGCGGGAGCCTACGAGCAGTACTTC; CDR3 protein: CASSQGLAGAYEQYF
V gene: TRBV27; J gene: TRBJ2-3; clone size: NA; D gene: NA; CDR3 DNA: TGTGCCAGCAGTCCTTACTTGGGGGTCCCTATAGATACGCAGTATTTT; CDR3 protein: CASSPYLGVPIDTQYF
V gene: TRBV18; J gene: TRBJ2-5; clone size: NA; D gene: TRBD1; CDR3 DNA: TGTGCCAGCTCACCACAGGGACAGGGGGCGATGGAGACCCAGTACTTC; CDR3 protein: CASSPQGQGAMETQYF
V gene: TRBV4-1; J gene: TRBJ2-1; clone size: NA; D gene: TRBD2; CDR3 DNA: TGCGCCAGCAGCCAAGCAGGGCTAGCGGGGCTCTGGGAGCAGTTCTTC; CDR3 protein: CASSQAGLAGLWEQFF
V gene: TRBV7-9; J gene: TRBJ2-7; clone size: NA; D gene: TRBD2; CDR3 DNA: TGTGCCAGCAGCCCGGAGTGGCGGGAGATCAACGAGCAGTACTTC; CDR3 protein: CASSPEWREINEQYF
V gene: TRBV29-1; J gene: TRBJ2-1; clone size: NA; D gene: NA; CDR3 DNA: TGCAGCGGACGGACTCCGGGGTCTGCCTACAATGAGCAGTTCTTC; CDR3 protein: CSGRTPGSAYNEQFF
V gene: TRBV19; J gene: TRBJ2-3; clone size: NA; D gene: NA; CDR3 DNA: TGTGCCAGTAGTATACTGGGTAGCGGCACAGATACGCAGTATTTT; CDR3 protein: CASSILGSGTDTQYF
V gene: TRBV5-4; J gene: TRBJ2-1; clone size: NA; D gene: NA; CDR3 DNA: TGTGCCAGCAGCTTGCAGGGGAGCTCCTACAATGAGCAGTTCTTC; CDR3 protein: CASSLQGSSYNEQFF
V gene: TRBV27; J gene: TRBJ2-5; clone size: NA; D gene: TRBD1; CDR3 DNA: TGTGCCAGCAGTTTCTCCAAATATAGGACAGGAAAAGAGACCCAGTACTTC; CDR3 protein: CASSFSKYRTGKETQYF
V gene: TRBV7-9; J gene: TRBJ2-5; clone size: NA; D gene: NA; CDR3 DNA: TGTGCCAGCAGCTCAAACAGGGAGGCCTCGGAGACCCAGTACTTC; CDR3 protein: CASSSNREASETQYF
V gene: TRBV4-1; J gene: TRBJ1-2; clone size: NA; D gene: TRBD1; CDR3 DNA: TGCGCCAGCAGCCCACCGACGGAGGGGGCGGTCTATGGCTACACCTTC; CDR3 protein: CASSPPTEGAVYGYTF
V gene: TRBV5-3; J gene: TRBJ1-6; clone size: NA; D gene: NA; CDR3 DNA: TGTGCCAGAAGCTTGACGGGGTCCGGTAATTCACCCCTCCACTTT; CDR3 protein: CARSLTGSGNSPLHF
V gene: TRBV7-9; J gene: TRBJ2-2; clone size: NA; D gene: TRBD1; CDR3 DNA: TGTGCCAGCAGGAACCAGGGGGACACCGGGGAGCTGTTTTTT; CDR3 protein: CASRNQGDTGELFF
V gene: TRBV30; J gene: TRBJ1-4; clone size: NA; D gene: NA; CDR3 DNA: TGTGCCTGGACCCGAGGGGCAACTAATGAAAAACTGTTTTTT; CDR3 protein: CAWTRGATNEKLFF
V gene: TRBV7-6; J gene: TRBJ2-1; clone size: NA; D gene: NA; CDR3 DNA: TGTGCCAGCAGCCTTCTGGGACGGCAAAATGAGCAGTTCTTC; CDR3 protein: CASSLLGRQNEQFF
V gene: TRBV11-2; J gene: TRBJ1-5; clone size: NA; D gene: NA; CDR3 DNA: TGTGCCAGCAGCTTTACAAAAGCCGGCAGGGTAAAGGATCAGCCCCAGCATTTT; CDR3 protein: CASSFTKAGRVKDQPQHF
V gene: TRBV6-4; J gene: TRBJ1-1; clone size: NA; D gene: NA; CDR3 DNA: TGTGCCAGCAGGGCACCGGGGAACACTGAAGCTTTCTTT; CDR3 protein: CASRAPGNTEAFF
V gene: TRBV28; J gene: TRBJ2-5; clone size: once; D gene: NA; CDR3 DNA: TGTGCCAGCAGGGACCCTTCGCAAGGGGACCAGTACTTC; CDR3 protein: CASRDPSQGDQYF
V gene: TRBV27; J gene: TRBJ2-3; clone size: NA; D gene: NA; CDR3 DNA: TGTGCCAGCAGTGTGATCGGGACACGCGGCACAGATACGCAGTATTTT; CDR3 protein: CASSVIGTRGTDTQYF
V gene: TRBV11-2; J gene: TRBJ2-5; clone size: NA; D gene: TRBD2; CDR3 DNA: TGTGCCAGCAGCTTAGATCGGCCGACTAGCGGATACCAAGAGACCCAGTACTTC; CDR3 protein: CASSLDRPTSGYQETQYF
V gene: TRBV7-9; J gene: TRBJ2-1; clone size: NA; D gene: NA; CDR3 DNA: TGTGCCAGCAGCCCAACGGAAACGGGAGAGTTCAATGAGCAGTTCTTC; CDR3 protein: CASSPTETGEFNEQFF
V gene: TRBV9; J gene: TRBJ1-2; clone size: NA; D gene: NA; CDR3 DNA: TGTGCCAGCAGCAACCCGTCCAGCCGGCACGGCTACACCTTC; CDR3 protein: CASSNPSSRHGYTF
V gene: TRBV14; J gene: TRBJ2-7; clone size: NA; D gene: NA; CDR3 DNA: TGTGCCAGCAGCCAAGGGATTTCCTACGAGCAGTACTTC; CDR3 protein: CASSQGISYEQYF
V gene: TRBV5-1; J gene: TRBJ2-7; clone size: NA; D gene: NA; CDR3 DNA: TGCGCCAGCAGCTTGGCGCAGGGTCTGGCCTACGAGCAGTACTTC; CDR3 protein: CASSLAQGLAYEQYF
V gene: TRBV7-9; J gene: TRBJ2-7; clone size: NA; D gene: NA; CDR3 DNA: TGTGCCAGCAGCTTAGATAAACAGGGACCCAGAAATTACGAGCAGTACTTC; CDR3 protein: CASSLDKQGPRNYEQYF
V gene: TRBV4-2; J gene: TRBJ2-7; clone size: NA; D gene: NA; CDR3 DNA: TGTGCCAGCAGTCTCTGGGGGCCTAGCGGCTACGAGCAGTACTTC; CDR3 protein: CASSLWGPSGYEQYF
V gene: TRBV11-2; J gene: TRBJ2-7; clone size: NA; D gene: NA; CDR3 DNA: TGTGCCAGCAGCTTTCTCGCAGGGGACTACGAGCAGTACTTC; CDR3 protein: CASSFLAGDYEQYF
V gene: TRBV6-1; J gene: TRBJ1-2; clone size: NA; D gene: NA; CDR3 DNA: TGTGCCAGCACCCCCATGACAGGAGGAGGCTATGGCTACACCTTC; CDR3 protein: CASTPMTGGGYGYTF
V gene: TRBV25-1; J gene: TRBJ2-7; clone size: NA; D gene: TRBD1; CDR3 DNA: TGTGCCAGCAGCTGGGGATGGGGACAGGGGGCCTACGAGCAGTACTTC; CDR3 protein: CASSWGWGQGAYEQYF
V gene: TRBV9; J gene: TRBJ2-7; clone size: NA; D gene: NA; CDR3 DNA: TGTGCCAGCAGCGCTACAGGGAACTCCTACGAGCAGTACTTC; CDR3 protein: CASSATGNSYEQYF
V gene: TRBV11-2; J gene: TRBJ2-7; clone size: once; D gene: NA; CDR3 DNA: TGTGCCAGCAGCCCCTCTGTATACTACGAGCAGTACTTC; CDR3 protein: CASSPSVYYEQYF
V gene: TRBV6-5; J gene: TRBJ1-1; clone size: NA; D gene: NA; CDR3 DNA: TGTGCCAGCAGTTACCAGGGACTGAACACTGAAGCTTTCTTT; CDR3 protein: CASSYQGLNTEAFF
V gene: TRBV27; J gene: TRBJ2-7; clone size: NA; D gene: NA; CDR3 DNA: TGTGCCAGCATGATGTCGGGGGCCTACGAGCAGTACTTC; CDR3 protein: CASMMSGAYEQYF